The 30 T cell receptor beta chains listed next were all sequenced from one sample in a study of Graves' ophthalmopathy and Graves' hyperthyroidism. Transcripts of RNA were the source for amplifying TCR beta CDR3 regions. After a first-round RT-PCR with HTBI primers, a second-round multiplex PCR was run. TCRdb reprocessed the multiplex PCR reads via MiXCR and lists one record per CDR3 protein. The table lists about 170,000 distinct CDR3 sequences, less than 45% of them singletons. Sequencing was carried out using peripheral blood. These receptors were obtained from a woman in her 40s with Graves' ophthalmopathy.

This clonotype appeared many times. The chain combines TRBV12-3 or TRBV12-4 with TRBJ1-1; 10 positions agree with TRBD1. There are 14 residues in the CDR3. J gave up 5 bases and V 5 bases, and 5 bases lay outside the gene matches. The CDR3 reads CASSPGTGETEAFF. The DNA for the CDR3 is TGTGCCAGCAGTCCCGGGACAGGGGAGACTGAAGCTTTCTTT.

The chain recombines TRBV20-1 with TRBJ2-7; tentative D call: TRBD1 (6 bases). Germline-derived CDR1 and CDR2 are DFQATT and SNEGSKA (reference sequence). Deletions cut 5 bases from V and 2 bases from J, with 10 bases between. The CDR3 contains 12 residues. DNA of the CDR3: TGCAGTGCTCCAGAGGGGGCCTACGAGCAGTACTTC. It yields the protein CSAPEGAYEQYF.

The chain carries TRBV27 and TRBJ1-5; no clear D gene. The CDR3 spans 13 residues. CDR1 and CDR2 (germline): MNHEY, SMNVEV (reference sequence). The V end lost 6 bases, the J end lost 3 bases, and 9 bases lay between the germline ends. The CDR3 loop reads CASSDNINQPQHF. The DNA of the CDR3 is TGTGCCAGCAGCGACAATATCAATCAGCCCCAGCATTTT.

This clonotype was seen at least ten times. The chain is built from TRBV3-1 and TRBJ2-5; TRBD2 is a possible D gene (5 bases). With 0 bases removed from V and 5 bases from J, the gap between germline ends came to 10 bases. Germline lookup yields CDR1 LGHDT and CDR2 YNNKEL (reference sequence). This CDR3 region has 14 residues. The CDR3 DNA sequence: TGTGCCAGCAGCCAAGATTGGGTAGCGGAGACCCAGTACTTC. As protein: CASSQDWVAETQYF.

This clonotype has a count of ten or more. The V call is TRBV30, the J call TRBJ1-6, with unresolved D. V was shortened by 5 bases and J by 9 bases, with 11 bases between the two germline ends. Looked up from germline, CDR1 is GTSNPN and CDR2 is SVGIG (reference sequence). The CDR3 runs to 12 residues. Written as DNA, the CDR3 is TGTGCCTGGGGTCGGGCCCGTTCACCCCTCCACTTT. Its translation is CAWGRARSPLHF. Supplemented by reference TRBV30 and TRBJ1-6, the full variable domain reads SQTIHQWPATLVQPVGSPLSLECTVEGTSNPNLYWYRQAAGRGLQLLFYSVGIGQISSEVPQNLSASRPQDRQFILSSKKLLLSDSGFYLCAWGRARSPLHFGNGTRLTVT.

This clonotype has more than one count but fewer than ten. The chain employs TRBV18 and TRBJ1-2; D is perhaps TRBD1 (6 bases). The CDR3 length is 15 residues. Germline CDR1 reads KGHSH; CDR2 reads LQKENI. The germline V and J ends were trimmed by 0 bases and 1 base, with 9 bases remaining between them. The DNA for the CDR3 is TGTGCCAGCTCACCACCACAGGGTATTAACTATGGCTACACCTTC. This encodes CASSPPQGINYGYTF.

This clonotype was detected many times. DNA for the CDR3: TGTGCCACCAGCGTCAGCGGGAGTACTGAAGCTTTCTTT. It is translated as CATSVSGSTEAFF. V usage is TRBV24-1 and J usage is TRBJ1-1; D unresolved. The CDR3 consists of 13 residues. Germline values: CDR1 KGHDR, CDR2 SFDVKD. Deletions cut 7 bases from V and 5 bases from J, with 13 bases between.

There are many counts of this clonotype. V is TRBV30 and J is TRBJ1-5; D unclear. Germline V lookup: CDR1 GTSNPN, CDR2 SVGIG (reference sequence). With 7 bases removed from V and 3 bases from J, the gap between germline ends came to 10 bases. The CDR3 runs to 12 residues. The CDR3 DNA reads TGTGCCTTCCGGGCGGCCAATCAGCCCCAGCATTTT. It encodes CAFRAANQPQHF.

This clonotype occurred once. The chain carries TRBV30 and TRBJ2-7, with 8 bases identical to TRBD1. After removal of 5 bases from V and 4 bases from J, the junction contained 7 bases not matched to a gene. The CDR3 consists of 13 residues. Germline loops: CDR1 GTSNPN, CDR2 SVGIG (reference sequence). CDR3 protein: CAWDRGDDYEQYF. CDR3 in DNA: TGTGCCTGGGACAGGGGAGATGATTACGAGCAGTACTTC.

This clonotype was seen repeatedly, ten times or more. The rearrangement links TRBV6-1 to TRBJ2-7; D remains unclear. CDR1 and CDR2 from the germline V gene are MNHNS and SASEGT. V gave up 2 bases and J gave up 7 bases, with 6 bases separating them. The CDR3 length is 11 residues. The CDR3 loop reads CASSELTEQYF. In DNA, the CDR3 is TGTGCCAGCAGTGAATTAACAGAGCAGTACTTC.

The chain links TRBV6-1 to TRBJ1-6; 7 nucleotides align to TRBD1. The length of the CDR3 is 14 residues. Germline CDR1 is MNHNS and CDR2 is SASEGT. V lost 6 bases, J lost 9 bases, and 8 bases stayed unmatched. The CDR3 nucleotides are TGTGCCAGCAGCCGTACAGGGGAAGGTTCACCCCTCCACTTT. Its translation is CASSRTGEGSPLHF.

This clonotype was recorded at least ten times. The V gene is TRBV6-1, the J gene TRBJ2-7; D unresolved. V was cut by 5 bases and J by 2 bases, with 13 bases left in between. Germline V gives CDR1 MNHNS, CDR2 SASEGT. This CDR3 contains 14 residues. The CDR3 is CASSKPYPPYEQYF. CDR3 nucleotide sequence: TGTGCCAGCAGTAAGCCTTACCCCCCCTACGAGCAGTACTTC.

This clonotype was seen many times. The chain links TRBV7-9 to TRBJ2-3; D is uncertain. Trimming removed 3 bases at V and 2 bases at J, with 6 bases between. The CDR3 is made up of 13 amino acids. Germline assignment: CDR1 SEHNR and CDR2 FQNEAQ (reference sequence). The CDR3, as DNA: TGTGCCAGCAGCTTGCAATCCACAGATACGCAGTATTTT. This sequence encodes CASSLQSTDTQYF.

Ten or more counts support this clonotype. The chain employs TRBV9 and TRBJ2-5, with a possible D match to TRBD2 (7 bases). CDR1 is SGDLS, CDR2 YYNGEE, per germline. V was trimmed by 4 bases and J by 4 bases, leaving 14 bases between them. CDR3 length: 14 amino acids. The CDR3 DNA reads as TGTGCCAGCAGCATGAGGGGGGGGCTAGAGACCCAGTACTTC. Its protein product is CASSMRGGLETQYF.

This clonotype was seen many times. J is TRBJ1-5 and V is TRBV6-5; possible D gene TRBD1, 6 bases. Germline V gene data show CDR1 as MNHEY and CDR2 as SVGAGI. CDR3 size: 15 residues. V dropped 4 bases and J dropped 1 base, with 11 bases sitting between them. The CDR3 DNA is TGTGCCAGCAGTTTATCAGGGGAGAGCAATCAGCCCCAGCATTTT. It encodes CASSLSGESNQPQHF.

This clonotype came up many times. The chain employs TRBV18 and TRBJ1-2; weak D call: TRBD1 (6 bases). CDR1 is KGHSH, CDR2 LQKENI, per germline. V lost 3 bases to trimming and J lost 3 bases, with 11 bases between them. The CDR3 spans 14 residues. For the CDR3, the DNA is TGTGCCAGCTCACCCAGGGGTCCCGACTATGGCTACACCTTC. Protein: CASSPRGPDYGYTF.

V usage is TRBV20-1 and J usage is TRBJ2-7; D perhaps matches TRBD2 (5 bases). This CDR3 is 12 amino acids long. Trimming shortened V by 4 bases and J by 0 bases, and 7 bases separated the two germline ends. Per germline, CDR1 DFQATT and CDR2 SNEGSKA (reference sequence). The CDR3 DNA reads as TGCAGTGCTAACGGGGACTCCTACGAGCAGTACTTC. Translated: CSANGDSYEQYF.

This clonotype was observed once. The genes are TRBV6-2 or TRBV6-3 and TRBJ2-7, with 11 nucleotides matching TRBD2. Germline lookup yields CDR1 MNHEY and CDR2 SVGEGT. V trimming: 4 bases; J trimming: 1 base; junction bases outside the gene matches: 12. CDR3 size: 18 residues. In DNA form, the CDR3 reads TGTGCCAGCAGTTCCATTGGACTAGCGGGTTACTATTCCTACGAGCAGTACTTC. Translating gives CASSSIGLAGYYSYEQYF.

V usage is TRBV6-1 and J usage is TRBJ1-1; 8 bases line up with TRBD1. Germline V CDR1 and CDR2: MNHNS, SASEGT. J lost 2 bases, V lost 5 bases, and 7 bases had no gene match. The CDR3 runs 15 residues. The CDR3 spells CASSKTGDGNTEAFF. The CDR3 region has the DNA TGTGCCAGCAGTAAGACAGGGGACGGAAACACTGAAGCTTTCTTT.

The chain uses TRBV6-2 or TRBV6-3 and TRBJ2-7; no definite D call. Trimming cost V 5 bases and J 0 bases, with 14 bases left between them. This CDR3 is 15 amino acids long. CDR1 is MNHEY, CDR2 SVGEGT, per germline. The CDR3 region has the DNA TGTGCCAGCAGTCCCCCTGCGGATAGCTCCTACGAGCAGTACTTC. Translating gives CASSPPADSSYEQYF.

This clonotype occurred many times. J is TRBJ2-3 and V is TRBV6-1; 10 bases are shared with TRBD2. The germline gives CDR1 MNHNS, CDR2 SASEGT. The CDR3 has 16 amino acids. Germline trimming cut 1 base from V and 1 base from J; bases unmatched to any gene: 2. The CDR3 DNA reads TGTGCCAGCAGTGAAGGGACTAGCGGACGCACAGATACGCAGTATTTT. Amino acids: CASSEGTSGRTDTQYF.

This clonotype occurred many times. The V gene is TRBV10-3, the J gene TRBJ1-1; no definite D call. Deletions cut 4 bases from V and 2 bases from J, with 8 bases between. Germline CDR1 reads ENHRY; CDR2 reads SYGVKD. The CDR3 covers 13 residues. The CDR3 reads CAISADTNTEAFF. Written as DNA, the CDR3 is TGTGCCATCAGTGCTGACACCAACACTGAAGCTTTCTTT.

This clonotype occurred many times. The chain has TRBV19 and TRBJ2-2, with unresolved D. Germline V lookup: CDR1 LNHDA, CDR2 SQIVND (reference sequence). This CDR3 has 15 amino acids. Between the trimmed V and J ends, which lost 3 bases and 2 bases, there was a span of 10 bases. The chain's CDR3 is CASSILESNTGELFF. The CDR3 coding sequence is TGTGCCAGTAGTATTCTGGAGTCAAACACCGGGGAGCTGTTTTTT.

This clonotype was counted only a few times. The rearrangement uses TRBV11-2 and TRBJ1-1; D unresolved. Trimming took off 1 base at V and 8 bases at J, with 11 bases between the two ends. The length of the CDR3 is 13 residues. CDR1 and CDR2 (germline): SGHAT, FQNNGV. CDR3 nucleotide sequence: TGTGCCAGCAGCTTAGGTGGGCAACTCGAAGCTTTCTTT. It specifies CASSLGGQLEAFF.

This clonotype was counted at least ten times. The chain couples TRBV20-1 to TRBJ2-5, with 16 bases aligning to TRBD2. This CDR3 is 16 amino acids long. After removal of 4 bases from V and 3 bases from J, the junction contained 5 bases not matched to a gene. Germline V CDR1 and CDR2: DFQATT, SNEGSKA (reference sequence). In DNA, the CDR3 is TGCAGTGCTAACCCCGGGACTAGCGGGAGGGAAGAGACCCAGTACTTC. Protein: CSANPGTSGREETQYF.

This clonotype was seen ten or more times. The genes are TRBV19 and TRBJ2-7; a weak D match, TRBD1 (6 bases). CDR1 is LNHDA and CDR2 is SQIVND in the germline V gene (reference sequence). The ends were cut back, 9 bases at V and 1 base at J, with 13 bases in the middle. The CDR3 loop spans 13 amino acids. CDR3 nucleotide sequence: TGTGCCAGCAGCATACAGGGTTCCTACGAGCAGTACTTC. Encoded protein: CASSIQGSYEQYF. The full variable domain, in which reference TRBV19 and TRBJ2-7 provide the parts outside the CDR3, is DGGITQSPKYLFRKEGQNVTLSCEQNLNHDAMYWYRQDPGQGLRLIYYSQIVNDFQKGDIAEGYSVSREKKESFPLTVTSAQKNPTAFYLCASSIQGSYEQYFGPGTRLTVT.

This clonotype was found many times. The rearrangement joins TRBV6-1 to TRBJ2-5; D call uncertain. This CDR3 has 14 amino acids. The germline CDR1 and CDR2 sequences are MNHNS and SASEGT. V lost 4 bases to trimming and J lost 4 bases, with 13 bases between them. The CDR3 sequence: CASSGQDPLETQYF. CDR3 nucleotides: TGTGCCAGCAGTGGGCAGGACCCCCTAGAGACCCAGTACTTC.

The V call is TRBV12-3 or TRBV12-4, the J call TRBJ1-5; D not resolved. Trimming stripped 3 bases from V and 5 bases from J, with 11 bases between. The CDR3 runs to 14 residues. The CDR3 region has the DNA TGTGCCAGCAGTTTTGAGGACTCGTATCAGCCCCAGCATTTT. Its translation is CASSFEDSYQPQHF.

The table lists this clonotype with many counts. The gene calls are TRBV12-3 or TRBV12-4 and TRBJ1-5; no definite D call. The length of the CDR3 is 16 residues. Trimming took 3 bases from V and 0 from J, leaving 12 bases between them. The chain's CDR3 is CASSFRDTHSNQPQHF. The CDR3 nucleotides are TGTGCCAGCAGTTTCCGGGATACCCATAGCAATCAGCCCCAGCATTTT.

This clonotype was observed at least ten times. The chain joins TRBV2 to TRBJ2-2; 8 bases match TRBD1. The V gene's germline CDR1 is SNHLY and CDR2 FYNNEI. V lost 8 bases to trimming and J lost 2 bases; unmatched junction nucleotides: 13. The CDR3 is made up of 17 amino acids. CDR3 in DNA: TGTGCCAGCCACCTAACCTGGACAGGGCCCAACACCGGGGAGCTGTTTTTT. Amino acids: CASHLTWTGPNTGELFF.